This T cell receptor (beta chain) was captured by sequencing in a study of a mutant IDH1 vaccine in newly diagnosed glioma. Study background: The study started vaccination 4-6 weeks after radiotherapy alone, or with temozolomide cycles. Sex distribution of treated patients was around 62% male and 37.5% female; mean age was 40.4 years. Previous care, which was radiotherapy, temozolomide, or both, most often involved both. General study results and limits: Overall, almost 95% of patients had vaccine-induced immune responses.

Repertoires were generated with immunoSEQ multiplex PCR, while TCRdb's copy carries only in-frame clones and drops some. The sample has just over 65,000 clones; 75% to 90% are singletons. The time point was: week 23, last vaccination. Doses consisted of 300 ug of mutant IDH1 20-mer peptide each, paired with topical imiquimod. Of note for this clone: Antigen unknown.

Source: PBMCs, taken from a glioma patient whose treatment included an IDH1 peptide vaccine. The sequence derives from a man aged 18 to 30 with glioma.

In DNA form, the CDR3 reads TGTGCCAGCAGTTTAACGGCAGGGATGAGGTATAGCAATCAGCCCCAGCATTTT. Translated: CASSLTAGMRYSNQPQHF. The V gene is TRBV27, the J gene TRBJ1-5; maybe TRBD1 (5 bases). CDR1 MNHEY and CDR2 SMNVEV come from the germline V gene (reference sequence). There are 18 residues in the CDR3. The V end was cut by 2 bases, the J end by 0 bases, with 17 bases between.